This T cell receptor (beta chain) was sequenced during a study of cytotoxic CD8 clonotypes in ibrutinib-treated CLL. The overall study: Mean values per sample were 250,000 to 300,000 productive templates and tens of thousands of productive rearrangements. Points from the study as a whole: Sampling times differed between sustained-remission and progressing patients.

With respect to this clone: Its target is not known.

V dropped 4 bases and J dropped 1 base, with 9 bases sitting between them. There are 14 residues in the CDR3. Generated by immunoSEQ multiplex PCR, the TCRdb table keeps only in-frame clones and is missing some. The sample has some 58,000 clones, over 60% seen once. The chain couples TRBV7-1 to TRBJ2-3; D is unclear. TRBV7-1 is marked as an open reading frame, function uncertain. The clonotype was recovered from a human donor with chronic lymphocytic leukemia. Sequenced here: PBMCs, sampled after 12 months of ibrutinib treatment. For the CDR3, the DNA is TGTGCCAGCAGCTTAAATAGTGGCACAGATACGCAGTATTTT. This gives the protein CASSLNSGTDTQYF.